The present entry profiles one T cell receptor beta chain with its context. The data were taken from a study of T cell changes during pregnancy in multiple sclerosis. Some clones are missing from TCRdb's copy, which holds only in-frame ones; the method was immunoSEQ multiplex PCR. The data show roughly 48,000 clones, with around 92% seen just once and approximately 0.91% held by the top ten. In germline, CDR1 is SNHLY, CDR2 FYNNEI. V was shortened by 5 bases and J by 2 bases, with 13 bases between the two germline ends. The CDR3 runs 15 residues. Material: CD4+ T cells from peripheral blood mononuclear cells, obtained in the second trimester of pregnancy. The sequence was collected from a female donor in good health, enrolled as a control in a pregnancy study. This chain joins TRBV2 and TRBJ1-5; D is unresolved. The CDR3 DNA follows: TGTGCCAGCAGTTACGGGGTATTAGGCAATCAGCCCCAGCATTTT. Amino acids: CASSYGVLGNQPQHF.